Below, 13 T cell receptor beta chains from the same sample are listed, as sequenced in a study of T cell repertoires in cytomegalovirus infection. MiXCR, run by TCRdb on the reads, gives a single entry per CDR3 protein. The sample includes approximately 770,000 distinct CDR3 sequences, under 35% of them seen just once. These receptors have no identified antigens. The material sequenced was cultured CD8+ T cells from PBMCs, taken from culture after CMV antigen stimulation. These receptors originate from a human donor in good health (CMV status not recorded). Some clones in this sample may be carry-over from other donors' samples.

The rearrangement links TRBV6-8 to TRBJ2-2; D is perhaps TRBD1 or TRBD2 (6 bases each). From germline, CDR1 is MNHGY and CDR2 SAAAGT. Trimming shortened V by 2 bases and J by 5 bases, and 21 bases separated the two germline ends. The CDR3 runs to 18 residues. CDR3 nucleotides: TGTGCCAGCAGTTACCGACAAATTTACAGGGAGGAGACCGGGGAGCTGTTTTTT. Residues: CASSYRQIYREETGELFF.

The chain joins TRBV27 to TRBJ2-1; D is possibly TRBD1 or TRBD2 (6 bases each). V was pared by 3 bases and J by 15 bases, with 18 bases between. Per germline, CDR1 MNHEY and CDR2 SMNVEV (reference sequence). CDR3 length: 13 residues. CDR3 residues: CASSFSKGGRMFF. CDR3 nucleotides: TGTGCCAGCAGTTTTTCCAAGGGGGGCCGTATGTTCTTC.

V usage is TRBV7-6 and J usage is TRBJ1-4, with D tentatively TRBD1 (6 bases). This CDR3 is built from 19 residues. V shed 6 bases and J shed 0 bases, with 23 bases lying between them. Germline V lookup: CDR1 SGHVS, CDR2 FNYEAQ. CDR3 in amino acids: CASSSPHQGMAATNEKLFF. In DNA form, the CDR3 reads TGTGCCAGCAGTTCTCCTCATCAGGGGATGGCGGCAACTAATGAAAAACTGTTTTTT.

V gene TRBV13 combines with J gene TRBJ1-1; 8 bases are shared with TRBD1. Germline V gene lookup returns CDR1 PRHDT and CDR2 FYEKMQ (reference sequence). The length of the CDR3 is 14 residues. With V trimmed by 1 base and J by 7 bases, 5 bases remained unmatched. The CDR3 here is CASSLDGDRLEAFF. The DNA for the CDR3 is TGTGCCAGCAGCTTAGACGGGGACAGGCTTGAAGCTTTCTTT. Full variable domain (missing parts from reference TRBV13 and TRBJ1-1): AAGVIQSPRHLIKEKRETATLKCYPIPRHDTVYWYQQGPGQDPQFLISFYEKMQSDKGSIPDRFSAQQFSDYHSELNMSSLELGDSALYFCASSLDGDRLEAFFGQGTRLTVV.

CDR3 DNA: TGTGCCAGCAGCCCTGAAGGGGGCCCGCCCCAGCATTTT. Encoded protein: CASSPEGGPPQHF. The chain carries TRBV3-1 and TRBJ1-5, with 7 nucleotides matching TRBD1. Per the germline V gene, CDR1 is LGHDT and CDR2 is YNNKEL (reference sequence). V gave up 4 bases and J gave up 9 bases; unmatched junction bases: 6. The length of the CDR3 is 13 residues.

This clonotype appeared a few times. The chain combines TRBV4-1 with TRBJ2-1, with D tentatively TRBD2 (6 bases). CDR3 length: 16 amino acids. CDR1 MGHRA and CDR2 YSYEKL come from the germline V gene. V lost 4 bases, J lost 2 bases, and 15 bases lay in between. The CDR3, as DNA: TGCGCCAGCAGCCTCCATGCGGGGACGGCCTACAATGAGCAGTTCTTC. This encodes CASSLHAGTAYNEQFF.

This clonotype came up a few times. This sequence joins TRBV5-4 and TRBJ2-3; 9 bases agree with TRBD2. The J segment lost 6 bases and the V segment lost 4 bases, leaving 12 bases of the junction unmatched. From germline, CDR1 is SGHNT and CDR2 YYREEE (reference sequence). This CDR3 has 16 amino acids. The DNA for the CDR3 is TGTGCCAGCAGCCCCGGGGTAGCGGGGGTGAGGGATACGCAGTATTTT. Amino acid sequence: CASSPGVAGVRDTQYF.

The chain combines TRBV12-3 or TRBV12-4 with TRBJ2-3; D remains ambiguous. V was trimmed by 7 bases and J by 4 bases, leaving 12 bases between them. The CDR3 has 13 residues. CDR3 residues: CASIPKGSDTQYF. In nucleotides, the CDR3 is TGTGCCAGCATTCCAAAGGGTTCAGATACGCAGTATTTT.

This clonotype was seen more than once but under ten times. The rearrangement uses TRBV19 and TRBJ2-1; TRBD2 aligns across 8 bases. The ends lost 2 bases at V and 1 base at J; junction bases unmatched: 10. Germline loops: CDR1 LNHDA, CDR2 SQIVND (reference sequence). The CDR3 runs to 18 residues. The DNA of the CDR3 is TGTGCCAGTAGTATAAGCGTCGGGGTAGCGGGGTCCTACAATGAGCAGTTCTTC. Protein product: CASSISVGVAGSYNEQFF.

V is TRBV19 and J is TRBJ2-7; D tentatively fits TRBD1 or TRBD2 (5 bases each). The V end lost 2 bases, the J end lost 4 bases, and 18 bases lay between the germline ends. This CDR3 spans 16 amino acids. CDR1 and CDR2 (germline): LNHDA, SQIVND (reference sequence). This CDR3 is CASSITGPRPFYEQYV. The CDR3 DNA follows: TGTGCCAGTAGTATAACGGGACCCCGTCCTTTTTACGAGCAGTACGTC.

This chain joins TRBV19 and TRBJ1-2; D is unresolved. Germline loops: CDR1 LNHDA, CDR2 SQIVND (reference sequence). V lost 11 bases and J lost 5, with 15 bases in between. This CDR3 is built from 12 residues. DNA for the CDR3: TGTGCCGGCCGGGATCGGGGTTATGGCTACACCTTC. It translates to CAGRDRGYGYTF.

The V and J genes are TRBV7-9 and TRBJ1-5; D remains unclear. Germline values: CDR1 SEHNR, CDR2 FQNEAQ (reference sequence). The CDR3 spans 15 residues. The germline V and J ends were trimmed by 5 bases and 5 bases, with 16 bases remaining between them. CDR3: CASSNRVREDQPQHF. The CDR3 region has the DNA TGTGCCAGCAGCAACCGGGTCCGTGAGGATCAGCCCCAGCATTTT.

The chain is built from TRBV12-3 or TRBV12-4 and TRBJ2-3; TRBD1 agrees at 10 bases. The J segment lost 5 bases and the V segment lost 7 bases, leaving 12 bases of the junction unmatched. This CDR3 is built from 16 residues. The CDR3 is CASTSPGDRGRDTQYF. CDR3 DNA: TGTGCCAGCACGTCGCCCGGGGACAGGGGACGAGATACGCAGTATTTT.